A selection of T cell receptor beta chains follows, all from one sample in a study of response to subunit inactivated influenza vaccine. MiXCR, applied by TCRdb to the RT-PCR reads, yields one record per CDR3 protein. This repertoire shows over 300,000 distinct CDR3 sequences, 21% found once; its top ten account for about 9.4%. The sequencing used PBMCs from blood, collected 21 months after vaccination. These receptors all stem from a man between 50 and 75 years old who received an inactivated influenza vaccine. The CDR3 runs from the conserved cysteine through the conserved F or W. A D gene is named only where the DNA matches it firmly. Where a row states a size, it is once, few, many or the class of an expanded clone; other rows omit it.

d_gene: .; j_gene: TRBJ2-3; v_gene: TRBV20-1; abundance: .; CDR3aa: CSARPGTPGGDTQYF; CDR3nt: TGCAGTGCTAGACCTGGGACCCCTGGAGGAGATACGCAGTATTTT
d_gene: .; j_gene: TRBJ2-2; v_gene: TRBV12-2; abundance: .; CDR3aa: CASRVAGTSEPTPGSCFF; CDR3nt: .
d_gene: TRBD1; j_gene: TRBJ1-2; v_gene: TRBV27; abundance: .; CDR3aa: CASSLTGTGVKGYTF; CDR3nt: TGTGCCAGCAGTTTGACCGGGACAGGCGTCAAAGGCTACACCTTC
d_gene: .; j_gene: TRBJ1-2; v_gene: TRBV6-2/TRBV6-3; abundance: .; CDR3aa: CASVAGFGYGYTF; CDR3nt: TGTGCCAGTGTAGCAGGGTTCGGCTATGGCTACACCTTC
d_gene: .; j_gene: TRBJ1-5; v_gene: TRBV12-3/TRBV12-4; abundance: few; CDR3aa: CASSLSLNQPQHF; CDR3nt: TGTGCCAGCAGTTTAAGCCTCAATCAGCCCCAGCATTTT
d_gene: TRBD2; j_gene: TRBJ2-3; v_gene: TRBV4-3; abundance: .; CDR3aa: CASSQVLLLAGVDTQYF; CDR3nt: TGCGCCAGCAGCCAAGTTCTCCTTCTAGCGGGAGTAGATACGCAGTATTTT
d_gene: TRBD2; j_gene: TRBJ2-2; v_gene: TRBV28; abundance: .; CDR3aa: CASSPTSGRVGELFF; CDR3nt: TGTGCCAGCAGCCCCACTAGCGGGAGGGTCGGGGAGCTGTTTTTT
d_gene: .; j_gene: TRBJ1-4; v_gene: TRBV3-1; abundance: .; CDR3aa: CASRASGREKLFF; CDR3nt: TGTGCCAGCAGGGCCTCGGGAAGAGAAAAACTGTTTTTT
d_gene: .; j_gene: TRBJ2-4; v_gene: TRBV20-1; abundance: .; CDR3aa: CSATDSAKNIQYF; CDR3nt: TGCAGTGCAACGGACAGTGCCAAAAACATTCAGTACTTC
d_gene: TRBD1; j_gene: TRBJ1-4; v_gene: TRBV4-3; abundance: few; CDR3aa: CASSQEGTVTWNEKLFF; CDR3nt: TGCGCCAGCAGCCAAGAGGGGACAGTAACTTGGAATGAAAAACTGTTTTTT
d_gene: TRBD2; j_gene: TRBJ2-1; v_gene: TRBV5-1; abundance: many; CDR3aa: CASSLAPTSGNNEQFF; CDR3nt: TGCGCCAGCAGCTTGGCCCCGACTAGCGGTAACAATGAGCAGTTCTTC
d_gene: .; j_gene: TRBJ1-2; v_gene: TRBV10-3; abundance: many; CDR3aa: CAISAWQDYGYTF; CDR3nt: TGTGCCATCAGTGCTTGGCAGGACTATGGCTACACCTTC
d_gene: .; j_gene: TRBJ2-1; v_gene: TRBV6-5; abundance: .; CDR3aa: CASSWTTESYNEQFF; CDR3nt: TGTGCCAGCAGTTGGACGACAGAGTCTTACAATGAGCAGTTCTTC
d_gene: .; j_gene: TRBJ2-7; v_gene: TRBV2; abundance: .; CDR3aa: CAGGESAYEQYF; CDR3nt: TGTGCCGGCGGGGAGTCAGCCTACGAGCAGTACTTC
d_gene: .; j_gene: TRBJ1-5; v_gene: TRBV6-5; abundance: few; CDR3aa: CASSPGTPPQHF; CDR3nt: TGTGCCAGCAGCCCCGGAACCCCGCCCCAGCATTTT
d_gene: .; j_gene: TRBJ1-5; v_gene: TRBV4-2; abundance: few; CDR3aa: CASSQGQWGQWPQHF; CDR3nt: TGTGCCAGCAGCCAAGGACAGTGGGGGCAATGGCCCCAGCATTTT
d_gene: .; j_gene: TRBJ1-2; v_gene: TRBV4-1; abundance: .; CDR3aa: CASSQVPRGQFHNYGYTF; CDR3nt: TGCGCCAGCAGCCAAGTTCCGAGGGGCCAGTTCCATAACTATGGCTACACCTTC
d_gene: TRBD1; j_gene: TRBJ1-4; v_gene: TRBV4-3; abundance: .; CDR3aa: CASSQWTGGNEKLFF; CDR3nt: TGCGCCAGCAGCCAGTGGACAGGGGGCAACGAAAAACTGTTTTTT
d_gene: TRBD1; j_gene: TRBJ2-1; v_gene: TRBV30; abundance: few; CDR3aa: CAWSVLGGGYNEQFF; CDR3nt: TGTGCCTGGAGTGTATTAGGGGGCGGGTACAATGAGCAGTTCTTC
d_gene: .; j_gene: TRBJ1-1; v_gene: TRBV5-6; abundance: .; CDR3aa: CASSFLRVTEAFF; CDR3nt: TGTGCCAGCAGCTTCCTCAGGGTAACTGAAGCTTTCTTT
d_gene: .; j_gene: TRBJ1-5; v_gene: TRBV4-1; abundance: .; CDR3aa: CASSQLQGQPQHF; CDR3nt: TGCGCCAGCAGCCAATTACAGGGACAGCCCCAGCATTTT
d_gene: .; j_gene: TRBJ1-6; v_gene: TRBV3-1; abundance: few; CDR3aa: CASSQVASRRDNSPLHF; CDR3nt: TGTGCCAGCAGCCAAGTGGCCAGCCGAAGGGATAATTCACCCCTCCACTTT
d_gene: .; j_gene: TRBJ2-5; v_gene: TRBV29-1; abundance: few; CDR3aa: CSVEVQTETQYF; CDR3nt: TGCAGCGTTGAGGTCCAGACAGAGACCCAGTACTTC
d_gene: .; j_gene: TRBJ2-5; v_gene: TRBV3-1; abundance: few; CDR3aa: CASSQVDETQYF; CDR3nt: TGTGCCAGCAGCCAAGTAGACGAGACCCAGTACTTC
d_gene: TRBD2; j_gene: TRBJ2-7; v_gene: TRBV2; abundance: few; CDR3aa: CASNSGGSYEQYF; CDR3nt: TGTGCCAGCAATAGCGGGGGGTCTTACGAGCAGTACTTC
d_gene: TRBD1; j_gene: TRBJ1-3; v_gene: TRBV10-3; abundance: .; CDR3aa: CATNMGQGNTIYF; CDR3nt: TGTGCCACCAACATGGGACAGGGAAACACCATATATTTT
d_gene: TRBD1; j_gene: TRBJ1-2; v_gene: TRBV7-2; abundance: .; CDR3aa: CASSLDAGQGARGYTF; CDR3nt: TGTGCCAGCAGCTTAGATGCCGGACAGGGGGCGCGAGGCTACACCTTC
d_gene: TRBD1; j_gene: TRBJ2-1; v_gene: TRBV15; abundance: .; CDR3aa: CATSRTTGYNEQFF; CDR3nt: TGTGCCACCAGCAGAACGACAGGGTACAATGAGCAGTTCTTC
d_gene: .; j_gene: TRBJ1-1; v_gene: TRBV6-7; abundance: .; CDR3aa: CASTPLQANGPTEAFF; CDR3nt: TGTGCCAGCACGCCATTACAGGCCAATGGACCGACTGAAGCTTTCTTT
d_gene: .; j_gene: TRBJ1-2; v_gene: TRBV20-1; abundance: .; CDR3aa: CSPDHFAGYTF; CDR3nt: TGCAGTCCCGACCATTTTGCTGGCTACACCTTC
d_gene: .; j_gene: TRBJ2-4; v_gene: TRBV28; abundance: .; CDR3aa: CASSSPGPSAKNIQYF; CDR3nt: TGTGCCAGCAGTTCGCCGGGACCTTCGGCCAAAAACATTCAGTACTTC
d_gene: .; j_gene: TRBJ1-5; v_gene: TRBV4-3; abundance: many; CDR3aa: CASSKRVTYDNQPQHF; CDR3nt: TGCGCCAGCAGTAAACGTGTCACATACGACAATCAGCCCCAGCATTTT
d_gene: TRBD2; j_gene: TRBJ2-5; v_gene: TRBV5-1; abundance: .; CDR3aa: CASSLTSGEETQYF; CDR3nt: TGCGCCAGCAGCTTGACTAGCGGGGAAGAGACCCAGTACTTC
d_gene: TRBD2; j_gene: TRBJ2-7; v_gene: TRBV29-1; abundance: .; CDR3aa: CSVTLAGGYEQYF; CDR3nt: TGCAGCGTTACACTAGCGGGGGGATACGAGCAGTACTTC
d_gene: .; j_gene: TRBJ1-1; v_gene: TRBV7-2; abundance: few; CDR3aa: CASSLARDGSSFFF; CDR3nt: TGTGCCAGCAGCTTAGCCAGGGACGGGTCCTCATTCTTCTTT
d_gene: TRBD1; j_gene: TRBJ1-5; v_gene: TRBV5-6; abundance: .; CDR3aa: CASSPGQGTNQPQHF; CDR3nt: TGTGCCAGCAGTCCTGGACAGGGGACGAATCAGCCCCAGCATTTT
d_gene: .; j_gene: TRBJ2-7; v_gene: TRBV3-1; abundance: few; CDR3aa: CASGDIYEQYF; CDR3nt: TGTGCCAGCGGGGATATCTACGAGCAGTACTTC
d_gene: .; j_gene: TRBJ1-4; v_gene: TRBV5-1; abundance: few; CDR3aa: CASSLSANEKLFF; CDR3nt: TGCGCCAGCAGCTTGTCGGCTAATGAAAAACTGTTTTTT
d_gene: TRBD2; j_gene: TRBJ2-1; v_gene: TRBV4-2; abundance: .; CDR3aa: CASSQDPTSGSNEQFF; CDR3nt: TGTGCCAGCAGCCAAGATCCGACTAGCGGGAGTAATGAGCAGTTCTTC